The clone carrying this T cell receptor (beta chain) was seen once. Data came from immunoSEQ multiplex PCR; TCRdb stores just in-frame clones and leaves some out. The sample lists fewer than 500,000 clones, 80% to 95% occurring once. These data belong to a study of control samples from healthy donors and cancer patients. With 3 bases clipped from V and 3 bases from J, the junction kept 8 bases outside the gene matches. Per the germline V gene, CDR1 is KGHDR and CDR2 is SFDVKD. This CDR3 has 16 amino acids. Sequenced material: PBMCs. This TCR was sampled from a man aged 40-49 years with head and neck cancer. The chain carries TRBV24-1 and TRBJ2-3, with 7 bases identical to TRBD1. The CDR3 DNA reads TGTGCCACCAGTGATGAAAACAGGGGTGGGACAGATACGCAGTATTTT. Translating gives CATSDENRGGTDTQYF.